This T cell receptor beta chain was captured by sequencing in a study of CD4 T cells in relation to SARS-CoV-2 and coronaviruses. Study information: The negative reference was HIV-1 Nef peptide pool or peptide-free culture.

Losses at the gene ends were 5 bases for V and 1 base for J; bases not matched to a gene: 7. This CDR3 is built from 16 residues. CDR1 PRHDT and CDR2 FYEKMQ come from the germline V gene (reference sequence). Unexposed donor CD4+ T cells date from about 2011-2019, before the COVID-19 pandemic. After ten to eleven days of culture, CD4+ T cells were isolated. Unexposed-donor CD4+ T cells were probed with SARS-CoV-2 S/N and four cold-coronavirus spikes, cells permitting. Cultures held a few million PBMCs per well with approximately 9.8 IU/ml IL-2. Worth noting for this clone: Its antigen is undetermined.

Produced via immunoSEQ multiplex PCR; TCRdb's table is partial and in-frame only. The table includes 25,000 to 30,000 clones, 78% detected once. The specimen was CD4+ T cells from PBMCs, cultured in vitro. This TCR came from a human donor in good health. This chain connects TRBV13 to TRBJ1-4, with 7 nucleotides matching TRBD1. CDR3 protein: CASSTQTGQTNEKLFF. As DNA, the CDR3 is TGTGCCAGCAGCACCCAGACAGGGCAAACTAATGAAAAACTGTTTTTT.